This T cell receptor beta chain was profiled in a study of response to subunit inactivated influenza vaccine. TCRdb fed the RT-PCR reads into MiXCR, producing one record per CDR3 protein. The sample has approximately 500,000 distinct CDR3 sequences; less than 15% are singletons. The source was PBMCs from blood, collected 12 days after vaccination. The source of this sequence is a man in his forties or fifties who received an inactivated influenza vaccine.

The CDR3 region has the DNA TGTGCCAGCAGCTTAGGGCGGCAGGTCTGGGACGAGCAGTACTTC. Translated, it gives CASSLGRQVWDEQYF. The chain joins TRBV7-9 to TRBJ2-7; D is unresolved. CDR3 length: 15 residues. The germline gives CDR1 SEHNR, CDR2 FQNEAQ (reference sequence). The V gene lost 1 base and the J gene lost 5 bases, with 15 bases spanning the gap.